The entry that follows covers one T cell receptor (beta chain) sequence. The antigen remains undetermined. The entry originates in a study of neoadjuvant nivolumab and ipilimumab in lung cancer. Turning to the study itself: The combination arm added day-1 ipilimumab 1 mg/kg to nivolumab 3 mg/kg on days 1, 15, 29.

The germline CDR1 and CDR2 sequences are LNHDA and SQIVND (reference sequence). The length of the CDR3 is 14 residues. J gave up 5 bases and V 6 bases, and 7 bases lay outside the gene matches. Method: immunoSEQ multiplex PCR; TCRdb's copy keeps in-frame clones and lacks some. Here the sample spans some 29,000 clones, 83% being singletons. General study findings and limits: Compared with tumor-adjacent uninvolved lung, resected tumors showed greater richness and clonality. Higher pretherapy blood TCR richness went with higher resected-tumor richness.

The chain has TRBV19 and TRBJ1-1, with 9 bases lining up with TRBD1. The sequence was obtained from an adult with non-small cell lung cancer. The material sequenced was tumor tissue, taken after neoadjuvant nivolumab, alone or with ipilimumab, at or shortly before surgery. The CDR3 reads CASSQQGAVTEAFF. The CDR3 nucleotides are TGTGCCAGTAGCCAACAGGGGGCGGTGACTGAAGCTTTCTTT.